This T cell receptor beta chain emerged from a study of CD8 T cells in Susac syndrome. CDR1 is LNHDA and CDR2 is SQIVND in the germline V gene (reference sequence). V shed 10 bases, J shed 3 bases, and the junction held 8 bases outside the gene matches. The CDR3 is 14 amino acids. High-throughput TCR beta sequencing covered peripheral CD8+ and CD4+ T cells. It was with random hexamers that roughly 0.45 to 1 ug RNA was reverse transcribed. immunoSEQ multiplex PCR amplified TCR beta CDR3 across 54 Vbeta, 13 Jbeta. TCRdb itself ran the immunoSEQ multiplex PCR reads through MiXCR, one entry per CDR3 protein. Of around 200,000 distinct CDR3 sequences detected, around 95% appear once; the ten largest clones hold around 0.1%.

Sequences were obtained from CD4+ T cells from PBMCs. The J gene is TRBJ2-2, the V gene TRBV19; 7 bases map to TRBD2. The TCR was taken from a human donor in good health. CDR3 nucleotide sequence: TGTGCCATTGAAGCGGGAAAGGACACCGGGGAGCTGTTTTTT. This translates into CAIEAGKDTGELFF.